Below are 21 T cell receptor beta chains sequenced from a single sample in a study of blood T cell repertoires in COVID-19. Produced via immunoSEQ multiplex PCR; TCRdb's table is partial and in-frame only. The profile covers fewer than 300,000 clones, with about four fifths appearing a single time and 8% to 9.5% taken by the ten largest. Sequenced: peripheral blood. The receptor set was obtained from a woman aged 45-59 years who had recovered from COVID-19.

V and J are TRBV6-4 and TRBJ1-2; the match to TRBD1 covers 10 bases. The V gene's germline CDR1 is MRHNA and CDR2 SNTAGT. This CDR3 has 16 amino acids. The junction had 12 bases not matched to a gene; V was cut back by 8 bases and J by 3 bases. CDR3 bases: TGTGCCAGCCGACGTCCGGGACAGGGGCGCCACTATGGCTACACCTTC. Its protein product is CASRRPGQGRHYGYTF.

This chain's CDR3 is CAISDPGLKYNEQFF. Here the CDR3 DNA reads TGTGCCATCAGTGATCCGGGACTAAAGTACAATGAGCAGTTCTTC. The V call is TRBV10-3, the J call TRBJ2-1; 7 bases fit TRBD2. CDR1 is ENHRY and CDR2 is SYGVKD in the germline V gene. The V segment lost 3 bases and the J segment 4 bases; nucleotides outside the gene matches: 6. This CDR3 has 15 residues.

This chain connects TRBV28 to TRBJ2-7; 7 nucleotides match TRBD1. V lost 7 bases, J lost 0 bases, and 6 bases stayed unmatched. The CDR3 contains 14 residues. Germline V CDR1 and CDR2: MDHEN, SYDVKM. Written as DNA, the CDR3 is TGTGCCAGCACCCCGGGGACAGCCTCCTACGAGCAGTACTTC. It specifies CASTPGTASYEQYF.

This chain links TRBV6-2 or TRBV6-3 with TRBJ1-2; D unresolved. Trimming removed 4 bases at V and 2 bases at J, with 5 bases between. Germline V gene sequence: CDR1 MNHEY, CDR2 SVGEGT. The CDR3 totals 12 residues. CDR3 nucleotides: TGTGCCAGCAGTTTTCTGAACTATGGCTACACCTTC. This gives the protein CASSFLNYGYTF.

J is TRBJ2-7 and V is TRBV5-1; 10 positions match TRBD1. With 0 bases clipped from V and 4 bases from J, the junction kept 7 bases outside the gene matches. The germline CDR1 and CDR2 sequences are SGHRS and YFSETQ. The CDR3 loop spans 16 amino acids. CDR3 sequence (DNA): TGCGCCAGCAGCTTGGCCCCGGGACAGGGGAATTACGAGCAGTACTTC. This codes for CASSLAPGQGNYEQYF.

The rearrangement joins TRBV21-1 to TRBJ1-2; the D call of TRBD1 is as the table states it, not checked on the DNA. TRBV21-1 constitutes a pseudogene. The CDR3 loop spans 17 amino acids. The CDR3 DNA is TGTGCCAGCAGCCCGCGGGACAGGGGACGCCCCAACTATGGCTACACCTTC. Protein product: CASSPRDRGRPNYGYTF.

V and J are TRBV4-3 and TRBJ2-6; weak D call: TRBD1 (6 bases). CDR1 is LGHNA and CDR2 is YSLEER in the germline V gene. The CDR3 contains 16 residues. Trimming pared 0 bases from V and 0 bases from J, leaving 6 bases between. The CDR3 coding sequence is TGCGCCAGCAGCCAAGAACAGGGCTCTGGGGCCAACGTCCTGACTTTC. It is translated as CASSQEQGSGANVLTF.

The J gene is TRBJ2-3, the V gene TRBV5-1; D not resolved. Between the trimmed V and J ends, which lost 4 bases and 4 bases, there was a span of 13 bases. Germline V CDR1 and CDR2: SGHRS, YFSETQ. The CDR3 sequence is 14 residues long. The CDR3 here is CASSPLNRADTQYF. Written as DNA, the CDR3 is TGCGCCAGCAGCCCTCTGAACCGCGCAGATACGCAGTATTTT. Filled out from reference TRBV5-1 and TRBJ2-3, the complete variable domain reads KAGVTQTPRYLIKTRGQQVTLSCSPISGHRSVSWYQQTPGQGLQFLFEYFSETQRNKGNFPGRFSGRQFSNSRSEMNVSTLELGDSALYLCASSPLNRADTQYFGPGTRLTVL.

The DNA for the CDR3 is TGTGCCAGCAGTTTTACAGGGGGCTCTGGGGCCAACGTCCTGACTTTC. Protein product: CASSFTGGSGANVLTF. The rearrangement joins TRBV27 to TRBJ2-6, with TRBD1 matching over 8 bases. The CDR3 is 16 amino acids. Germline CDR1 reads MNHEY; CDR2 reads SMNVEV (reference sequence). With V trimmed by 3 bases and J by 0 bases, 1 base remained unmatched.

This sequence joins TRBV5-5 and TRBJ1-1; D ambiguous. The V and J ends lost 4 bases and 0 bases respectively, with 10 bases between them. The length of the CDR3 is 14 residues. Per the germline V gene, CDR1 is SGHKS and CDR2 is YYEKEE (reference sequence). The chain's CDR3 is CASSRRHMNTEAFF. The CDR3 DNA is TGTGCCAGCAGCCGAAGACACATGAACACTGAAGCTTTCTTT. Variable domain in full (rest from reference TRBV5-5 and TRBJ1-1): DAGVTQSPTHLIKTRGQQVTLRCSPISGHKSVSWYQQVLGQGPQFIFQYYEKEERGRGNFPDRFSARQFPNYSSELNVNALLLGDSALYLCASSRRHMNTEAFFGQGTRLTVV.

This clone was picked up a small number of times. At the DNA level, this CDR3 is encoded by other sequences in the same sample as well. The V call is TRBV11-2, the J call TRBJ2-7; D unresolved. Germline loops: CDR1 SGHAT, CDR2 FQNNGV. The V end lost 5 bases, the J end lost 2 bases, and 4 bases lay between the germline ends. The CDR3 has 11 amino acids. In nucleotides, the CDR3 is TGTGCCAGCAGCCCTGCCTACGAGCAGTACTTC. Its translation is CASSPAYEQYF.

J is TRBJ1-5 and V is TRBV27; 7 bases align to TRBD1. V was pared by 9 bases and J by 6 bases, with 8 bases of the junction left unmatched. The CDR3 consists of 13 residues. Germline CDR1 reads MNHEY; CDR2 reads SMNVEV (reference sequence). CDR3 coding DNA: TGTGCCAGTTCCGACAGGGAAGGTCAGCCCCAGCATTTT. The encoded protein is CASSDREGQPQHF.

The rearrangement links TRBV5-6 to TRBJ1-2, with D uncertain. The CDR3 has 13 amino acids. Deletions cut 0 bases from V and 6 bases from J, with 9 bases between. Germline V gives CDR1 SGHDT, CDR2 YYEEEE. Here the CDR3 reads CASSLERLNGYTF. The CDR3 region has the DNA TGTGCCAGCAGCTTGGAACGTCTAAATGGCTACACCTTC.

The V and J genes are TRBV29-1 and TRBJ2-2, with 11 positions matching TRBD2. This CDR3 contains 14 residues. The V gene's germline CDR1 is SQVTM and CDR2 ANQGSEA. Trimming took 5 bases from V and 5 from J; bases not matched to a gene: 4. CDR3 sequence: CSVTSGSGTGELFF. In nucleotides, the CDR3 is TGCAGCGTTACTAGCGGGAGTGGAACCGGGGAGCTGTTTTTT.

Regarding this clone: Other DNA sequences of this sample code for an identical CDR3. This chain uses TRBV9 with TRBJ1-2, with TRBD1 matching over 8 bases. CDR3 size: 13 residues. The V and J ends lost 2 bases and 5 bases, in that order; junction bases with no gene match: 2. Germline CDR1 reads SGDLS; CDR2 reads YYNGEE. The CDR3 sequence: CASSVDRDYGYTF. The CDR3 DNA sequence: TGTGCCAGCAGCGTGGACAGGGATTATGGCTACACCTTC. The full variable domain, in which reference TRBV9 and TRBJ1-2 provide the parts outside the CDR3, is DSGVTQTPKHLITATGQRVTLRCSPRSGDLSVYWYQQSLDQGLQFLIQYYNGEERAKGNILERFSAQQFPDLHSELNLSSLELGDSALYFCASSVDRDYGYTFGSGTRLTVV.

This rearrangement joins TRBV4-2 to TRBJ2-1; a possible D gene is TRBD2 (5 bases). Germline CDR1 is LGHNA and CDR2 is YNFKEQ. V was cut by 4 bases and J by 5 bases, with 15 bases left in between. The CDR3 has 15 residues. CDR3 residues: CASSLTERSDNEQFF. For the CDR3, the DNA is TGTGCCAGCAGCCTCACGGAGCGGTCGGACAATGAGCAGTTCTTC.

The chain couples TRBV28 to TRBJ2-7, with D possibly TRBD1 on 5 matching bases. The CDR3 runs to 17 residues. Germline V gene lookup returns CDR1 MDHEN and CDR2 SYDVKM. V was shortened by 2 bases and J by 4 bases, with 21 bases between the two germline ends. In nucleotides, the CDR3 is TGTGCCAGCAGTTTAGGTGGAAGAATGCAGGGTGGTTACGAGCAGTACTTC. Amino acids: CASSLGGRMQGGYEQYF.

The V gene is TRBV6-5, the J gene TRBJ2-7; TRBD1 agrees at 8 bases. Germline V gene data show CDR1 as MNHEY and CDR2 as SVGAGI. The CDR3 covers 15 residues. Trimming took 7 bases from V and 2 from J; bases not matched to a gene: 10. The CDR3 bases are TGTGCCAGCACCGACCTTGGACAGGGACCCTACGAGCAGTACTTC. Translation gives CASTDLGQGPYEQYF.

This clone was found a few times. The V call is TRBV18, the J call TRBJ2-3; 7 bases fit TRBD1. V dropped 8 bases and J dropped 2; count of bases not matched to a gene: 10. CDR1 KGHSH and CDR2 LQKENI come from the germline V gene. This CDR3 is 15 amino acids long. DNA for the CDR3: TGTGCCAGCCACAGGGGTCCCCGTGACACAGATACGCAGTATTTT. Amino acids: CASHRGPRDTDTQYF.

The V gene is TRBV4-2, the J gene TRBJ1-2; 9 bases agree with TRBD1. The CDR3 sequence is 16 residues long. Trimming removed 4 bases from V and 5 bases from J; junction bases left unmatched: 11. Germline CDR1 reads LGHNA; CDR2 reads YNFKEQ. The CDR3 protein is CASSPRTGGSGYGYTF. The CDR3 nucleotides are TGTGCCAGCAGCCCCCGTACAGGGGGCTCAGGGTATGGCTACACCTTC.

V and J are TRBV5-4 and TRBJ1-6; D may be TRBD1 (5 bases). The CDR3 totals 15 residues. Trimming pared 0 bases from V and 7 bases from J, leaving 11 bases between. Germline loops: CDR1 SGHNT, CDR2 YYREEE (reference sequence). The CDR3 DNA reads as TGTGCCAGCAGCTTGGGTGCTAACAGGAATTCACCCCTCCACTTT. This gives the protein CASSLGANRNSPLHF.